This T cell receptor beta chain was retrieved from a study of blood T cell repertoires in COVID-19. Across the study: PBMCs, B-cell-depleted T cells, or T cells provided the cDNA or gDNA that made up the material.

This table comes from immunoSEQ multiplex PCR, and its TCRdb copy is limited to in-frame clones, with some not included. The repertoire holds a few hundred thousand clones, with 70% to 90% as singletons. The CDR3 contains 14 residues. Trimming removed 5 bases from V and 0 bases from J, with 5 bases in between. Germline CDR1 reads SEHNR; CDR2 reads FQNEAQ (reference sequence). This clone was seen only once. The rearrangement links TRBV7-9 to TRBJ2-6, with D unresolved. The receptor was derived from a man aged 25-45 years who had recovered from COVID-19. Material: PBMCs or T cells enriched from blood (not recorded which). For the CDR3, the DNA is TGTGCCAGCAGCCCGAGCTCTGGGGCCAACGTCCTGACTTTC. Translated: CASSPSSGANVLTF.